This TCR beta chain was captured by sequencing in a study of shared clonotypes between healthy human individuals. Study-level results: Naive subsets generally exceeded memory subsets in estimated richness. Despite large depth, rarefaction showed incomplete sorted-subset sequencing.

The split of CD4+ cells yielded CD45RA+ naive and CD45RA-negative memory subsets. The V end was cut by 7 bases, the J end by 1 base, with 10 bases between. The CDR3 totals 14 residues. Running of the assay took place at deep level. Profiled with immunoSEQ multiplex PCR; TCRdb holds only in-frame clones, not every one. Of 780,000 or so clones in the sample, 72% were seen once. This clone came up once. Its antigen is still unknown. The V call is TRBV6-7, the J call TRBJ2-2; D gene unclear. TRBV6-7 has ORF status, its function being uncertain. The sample consisted of memory CD4+ T cells sorted from blood. Described subset: CD45RA-negative fraction. The clonotype was recovered from a woman in her twenties or thirties in good health. This CDR3 is CASKVRRNTGELFF. CDR3 coding DNA: TGTGCCAGCAAGGTTCGGCGGAACACCGGGGAGCTGTTTTTT.